The clone carrying this TCR beta chain was detected only a few times. After template switching added a universal primer site, the resulting cDNA carried unique molecular identifiers. TCRdb analysed the 5' RACE reads with MiXCR anew, one entry per CDR3 protein. The table records about 220,000 distinct CDR3 sequences, over 5.5% of them present only once. The V end was cut by 6 bases, the J end by 9 bases, with 12 bases between. Germline V gives CDR1 SGHTA, CDR2 FQGNSA. This CDR3 contains 12 residues. These data originate in a study of identical twins. The same sample was also used in a study of T cells expressing NK-cell markers. That study reports: The sequencing cohort of eight donors included seven HCMV-seropositive individuals and one seronegative individual. In a group of roughly 6 donors, dominant NKG2C+ clonotypes represented 1.0-7.0% of CD8+ T cells.

This sequence joins TRBV7-2 and TRBJ2-1; a weak D match, TRBD1 (5 bases). The source of this sequence is a woman aged 18-29 years in good health. The specimen was CD8+ T cells sorted from blood. DNA of the CDR3: TGTGCCAGCAGGGGGCGTAGTACTGAGCAGTTCTTC. It yields the protein CASRGRSTEQFF.